This TCR beta chain comes out of a study of blood T cell repertoires in COVID-19. Study-wide background: T cells, B-cell-depleted T cells, or PBMCs provided the cDNA or gDNA that served as material.

Source study methods: Amplification with reference gene primers provided the estimates of nucleated cell counts. TCRdb keeps only in-frame clones here, not all; method: immunoSEQ multiplex PCR. The V and J calls and clone size come from that table; D and trimming were worked out from the DNA. The sample comprises roughly 200,000 clones, around 88% of which are singletons, and more than 4% rests with the top ten. The V gene end was trimmed by 6 bases and the J gene end by 7 bases; junction bases not matched to a gene: 8. Germline V gene sequence: CDR1 SNHLY, CDR2 FYNNEI. CDR3 length equals 14 residues.

The rearrangement joins TRBV2 to TRBJ1-4, with TRBD1 matching 7 bases. This TCR was recovered from a woman in her twenties or thirties who had been exposed to COVID-19. Sequencing was carried out using PBMCs or T cells enriched from blood (not recorded which). This CDR3 is CASRDRERGEKLFF. CDR3 nucleotides: TGTGCCAGCAGAGACAGGGAGCGAGGTGAAAAACTGTTTTTT.